Each of the 8 T cell receptor beta chains below was sequenced from the same sample in a study of T cells in Graves' hyperthyroidism and ophthalmopathy. RNA transcripts provided the source from which TCR beta CDR3 regions were amplified. Using the HTBI primer set, a first-round RT-PCR was run on the TCR CDR3. A single record per CDR3 protein comes from TCRdb applying MiXCR to the multiplex PCR reads. The repertoire holds roughly 570,000 distinct CDR3 sequences, just over 45% seen once, with roughly 8.2% in the top ten. Specimen: peripheral blood or thyroid tissue (not recorded which). All receptors come from a woman between 18 and 30 years old with Graves' hyperthyroidism.

The chain uses TRBV3-1 and TRBJ1-6; tentative D call: TRBD1 (6 bases). This CDR3 is 17 amino acids long. Germline CDR1 LGHDT, CDR2 YNNKEL (reference sequence). The V gene lost 0 bases and the J gene lost 4 bases, with 13 bases spanning the gap. The CDR3 reads CASSQDPQGGYNSPLHF. In nucleotides, the CDR3 is TGTGCCAGCAGCCAAGATCCACAGGGAGGATATAATTCACCCCTCCACTTT.

This clonotype was observed at least ten times. V usage is TRBV5-5 and J usage is TRBJ1-5, with 7 bases matching TRBD1. The V gene end was trimmed by 0 bases and the J gene end by 7 bases; junction bases not matched to a gene: 4. Germline V lookup: CDR1 SGHKS, CDR2 YYEKEE (reference sequence). The CDR3 is 14 amino acids. CDR3 sequence (DNA): TGTGCCAGCAGCTTGGGACAGGGAAAGCAGCCCCAGCATTTT. It encodes CASSLGQGKQPQHF.

This clonotype has a handful of counts. The CDR3 DNA is TGTGCCAGCAGCAAAGACAGGTCATTGAACACTGAAGCTTTCTTT. Its protein product is CASSKDRSLNTEAFF. The genes are TRBV5-8 and TRBJ1-1; D perhaps matches TRBD1 (6 bases). Trimming took off 4 bases at V and 0 bases at J, with 13 bases between the two ends. The CDR3 covers 15 residues. The germline CDR1 and CDR2 sequences are SGHTS and YDEGEE. The whole variable domain, filled in from reference TRBV5-8 and TRBJ1-1, reads EAGVTQSPTHLIKTRGQQATLRCSPISGHTSVYWYQQALGLGLQFLLWYDEGEERNRGNFPPRFSGRQFPNYSSELNVNALELEDSALYLCASSKDRSLNTEAFFGQGTRLTVV.

The rearrangement links TRBV15 to TRBJ2-7; no definite D call. This CDR3 region has 13 residues. From germline, CDR1 is LNHNV and CDR2 YYDKDF (reference sequence). V lost 3 bases and J 1 base, leaving 7 bases between the germline ends. The chain's CDR3 is CATSRMGSYEQYF. As DNA, the CDR3 is TGTGCCACCAGCAGGATGGGATCCTACGAGCAGTACTTC.

The V and J genes are TRBV24-1 and TRBJ2-6; the D gene could be TRBD1 or TRBD2 (5 bases each). Germline CDR1 and CDR2: KGHDR and SFDVKD. CDR3 length equals 18 residues. V dropped 5 bases and J dropped 0 bases, with 16 bases sitting between them. The CDR3 DNA is TGTGCCACCAGTGCACCGGGACCGACCCTCTCTGGGGCCAACGTCCTGACTTTC. This codes for CATSAPGPTLSGANVLTF.

This clonotype was seen repeatedly, ten times or more. This sequence joins TRBV14 and TRBJ2-7, with 14 bases identical to TRBD2. Germline CDR1 is SGHDN and CDR2 is FVKESK. This CDR3 has 16 amino acids. The junction had 2 bases not matched to a gene; V was cut back by 0 bases and J by 4 bases. CDR3 nucleotides: TGTGCCAGCAGCCAAGAAGGACTAGCGGGAGGTTACGAGCAGTACTTC. This encodes CASSQEGLAGGYEQYF. The whole variable domain, remainder taken from reference TRBV14 and TRBJ2-7, is EAGVTQFPSHSVIEKGQTVTLRCDPISGHDNLYWYRRVMGKEIKFLLHFVKESKQDESGMPNNRFLAERTGGTYSTLKVQPAELEDSGVYFCASSQEGLAGGYEQYFGPGTRLTVT.

Many counts were recorded for this clonotype. The chain uses TRBV6-5 and TRBJ1-2; 7 nucleotides line up with TRBD1. The CDR3 sequence is 13 residues long. The V and J ends lost 6 bases and 6 bases, in that order; junction bases with no gene match: 7. CDR1 is MNHEY and CDR2 is SVGAGI in the germline V gene. The CDR3 loop reads CASSYRGHNGYTF. In DNA form, the CDR3 reads TGTGCCAGCAGCTACAGGGGACACAATGGCTACACCTTC.

In regard to this clonotype: An end of the junction differs from the germline gene, which may be a read error. The chain carries TRBV30 and TRBJ1-5; no definite D call. The length of the CDR3 is 14 residues. Germline V gives CDR1 GTSNPN, CDR2 SVGIG (reference sequence). CDR3 amino acids: CAWSVASSNQSQHF. CDR3 sequence (DNA): TGTGCCTGGAGTGTAGCGAGTAGCAATCAGTCCCAGCATTTT.